This T cell receptor beta chain was sequenced in a study of T cell clones after liver transplantation. Across the study: TCRbeta sequencing after a pre-transplant mixed lymphocyte reaction identified graft-donor-reactive clones, later tracked in post-transplant blood. General study findings and limits: Migration into the graft, not deletion, may explain lost graft donor-reactive T cells. A larger donor-reactive than third-party decline suggested partial antigen-specific deletion.

Remarks on this clone: Its target is unknown.

Germline V gene lookup returns CDR1 SGHDN and CDR2 FVKESK. There are 13 residues in the CDR3. Trimming stripped 3 bases from V and 6 bases from J, with 9 bases between. Repertoires were generated with immunoSEQ multiplex PCR, while TCRdb's copy carries only in-frame clones and drops some. In the table there are some 50,000 clones, over 60% of which are singletons. This receptor was obtained from a human patient who received a liver transplant. The graft donor may be the source of some T cells. Specimen: CD4+ T cells from blood, collected at the 22-month timepoint. J is TRBJ1-5 and V is TRBV14, with a weak D call TRBD1 (5 bases). As DNA, the CDR3 is TGTGCCAGCAGCCAGGGGGGGAGTCAGCCCCAGCATTTT. This gives the protein CASSQGGSQPQHF.